This T cell receptor (beta chain) was recorded in a study of PD-1 blockade in classical Hodgkin lymphoma. Trimming took 2 bases from V and 3 from J, leaving 8 bases between them. The germline CDR1 and CDR2 sequences are SGHVS and FNYEAQ. This CDR3 spans 13 amino acids. This clone occurred a few times. Measured with immunoSEQ multiplex PCR; TCRdb has only the in-frame clones, and not every one. The sample records approximately 61,000 clones, nearly 90% being singletons. Time point here: cycle 4 day 1 (C4D1), after less than 7 weeks of nivolumab. Relapse after autologous stem cell transplantation occurred in every patient, and brentuximab vedotin exposure varied. Complete response, partial response or progressive disease constituted the best response categories observed.

This chain connects TRBV7-6 to TRBJ2-7; no clear D gene. This clonotype was sampled from a human donor with classical Hodgkin lymphoma. The sample was peripheral blood mononuclear cells (PBMCs), taken before the fourth cycle of nivolumab. The CDR3 here is CASSLNEFYEQYF. For the CDR3, the DNA is TGTGCCAGCAGCTTAAACGAATTCTACGAGCAGTACTTC.